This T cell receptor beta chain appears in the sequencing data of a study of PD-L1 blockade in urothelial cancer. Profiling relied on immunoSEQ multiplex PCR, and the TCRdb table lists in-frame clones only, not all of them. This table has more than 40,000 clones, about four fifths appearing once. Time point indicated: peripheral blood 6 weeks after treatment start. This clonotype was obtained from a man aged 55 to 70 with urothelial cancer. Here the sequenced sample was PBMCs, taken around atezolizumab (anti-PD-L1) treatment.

In DNA, the CDR3 is TGTGCCAGCCGACCGACAGGCGGGGAGCAGTTCTTC. Protein: CASRPTGGEQFF. This chain uses TRBV18 with TRBJ2-1, with TRBD1 as a possible D gene (6 bases). Germline V CDR1 and CDR2: KGHSH, LQKENI. V was trimmed by 8 bases and J by 10 bases, leaving 15 bases between them. The CDR3 is 12 amino acids.